The 2 T cell receptor beta chains below come from one sample, sequenced in a study of cytomegalovirus exposure and HLA in healthy donors. Sequencing was performed with immunoSEQ multiplex PCR; in TCRdb, only in-frame clones are kept and a portion is missing. The table lists tens of thousands of clones, 90% of them singletons. The sequenced sample consisted of PBMCs. Receptor source: a man aged 18 to 30 in good health and CMV-seronegative.

V usage is TRBV6-1 and J usage is TRBJ2-7, with 8 positions matching TRBD1. CDR3 length: 15 residues. V was pared by 2 bases and J by 6 bases, with 9 bases of the junction left unmatched. Germline values: CDR1 MNHNS, CDR2 SASEGT. The CDR3 is CASSEKAGGASEQYF. CDR3 sequence (DNA): TGTGCCAGCAGTGAAAAGGCAGGGGGCGCATCCGAGCAGTACTTC.

In nucleotides, the CDR3 is TGTGCCAGCAGTTATGGGACTAGTAAGTTCTTC. Translation: CASSYGTSKFF. This chain connects TRBV28 to TRBJ2-1, with TRBD2 matching over 8 bases. The CDR3 has 11 residues. The trim removed 4 bases at V and 14 bases at J, leaving 4 bases unmatched. The germline gives CDR1 MDHEN, CDR2 SYDVKM.